The text below deals with one T cell receptor beta chain. This sample stems from a study of T cell responses to AZD1222 COVID-19 vaccine. Method: immunoSEQ multiplex PCR; TCRdb's copy keeps in-frame clones and lacks some. Here the sample spans about 120,000 clones, about 90% being singletons. The sample here was peripheral blood, taken on day 0 of AZD1222 vaccination. This receptor was identified in an adult in good health.

The CDR3 region is CASSVGAPSLNTEAFF. CDR3 DNA sequence: TGTGCCAGCAGCGTAGGGGCACCGTCCCTGAACACTGAAGCTTTCTTT. The J gene is TRBJ1-1, the V gene TRBV9, with D uncertain. V lost 0 bases and J lost 0, with 12 bases in between. CDR1 and CDR2 (germline): SGDLS, YYNGEE. The CDR3 is 16 residues long.